This T cell receptor beta chain emerged from a study of blood T cell repertoires in COVID-19. About the research overall: PBMCs, B-cell-depleted T cells, or T cells provided the cDNA or gDNA that made up the material.

In regard to this clone: The germline gene is not matched at one end of the junction; a read error may be the cause.

The germline V gene has CDR1 SNHLY and CDR2 FYNNEI. The CDR3 runs 13 residues. Using immunoSEQ multiplex PCR, the repertoire was profiled, and TCRdb retains in-frame clones only, with some absent. The sample shows about 15,000 clones, around nine tenths of them seen only once. V and J are TRBV2 and TRBJ1-2, with D perhaps matching TRBD1 (6 bases). The sequenced material came from peripheral blood. This clonotype was obtained from a human donor in a cohort sampled during active COVID-19. CDR3 residues: CASSEGNRAGYTF. CDR3 nucleotide sequence: TGTGCCAGCAGCGAAGGAAACAGGGCTGGCTACACCTTC.